A selection of T cell receptor beta chains follows, all from one sample in a study of T cell repertoires in cytomegalovirus infection. TCRdb reprocessed the reads with MiXCR, giving one entry per CDR3 protein. Altogether about 76,000 distinct CDR3 sequences are present, about 4% being singletons, with the ten largest covering around 4.4%. The source material was PBMCs. Receptor source: a human donor in good health (CMV status not recorded). Some clones in this sample may be carry-over from other donors' samples. The CDR3 runs from the conserved cysteine through the conserved F or W. The D gene is left open where the match is weak.

TRBJ2-7	TRBD1	TRBV6-5	CASGTAVYEQYF
TRBJ2-5	TRBD1	TRBV20-1	CSAGGGQGYLETQYF
TRBJ1-4	NA	TRBV29-1	CSVEKEKLFF
TRBJ2-7	TRBD1	TRBV12-3/TRBV12-4	CASSFGGQLYEQYF
TRBJ1-2	NA	TRBV29-1	CSVESGSHYGYTF
TRBJ1-1	TRBD1	TRBV6-2/TRBV6-3	CASRLTRTGTHTEAFF
TRBJ2-2	NA	TRBV7-8	CASSLRLPGLAGELFF
TRBJ2-1	NA	TRBV7-9	CASTSAAEQFF
TRBJ2-7	NA	TRBV4-3	CARSQGTGVGDEKYF
TRBJ1-2	NA	TRBV6-5	CASTPGGIYGYTF
TRBJ2-5	NA	TRBV4-2	CASSQDPSRSAETQYF
TRBJ2-3	TRBD2	TRBV29-1	CSAPSRGGDYTQYF
TRBJ2-3	TRBD2	TRBV4-3	CASSPAGGASGVTDTQYF
TRBJ2-3	NA	TRBV5-1	CASSSISTSTDTQYF
TRBJ2-2	NA	TRBV20-1	CSARDTGGSSTGELFF
TRBJ1-1	NA	TRBV6-2/TRBV6-3	CASSSPRAQEAFF
TRBJ1-5	NA	TRBV28	CASSVQGWGQPQHF
TRBJ1-1	NA	TRBV5-4	CASSSFDGEAFF